This T cell receptor beta chain originates from a study of Graves' ophthalmopathy and Graves' hyperthyroidism. Findings and caveats of the study: Between ophthalmopathy and stable hyperthyroidism, a 13-signature model drew a separation with roughly 85% sensitivity and around 80% specificity.

RNA transcripts served as template for amplifying TCR beta CDR3 sequences. First-round RT-PCR used HTBI primers; second-round multiplex PCR followed. A single record per CDR3 protein comes from TCRdb applying MiXCR to the multiplex PCR reads. The sample has over a million distinct CDR3 sequences, roughly two fifths seen once. Per germline, CDR1 SGHNT and CDR2 YYREEE (reference sequence). The V segment lost 4 bases and the J segment 2 bases; nucleotides outside the gene matches: 6. This CDR3 is 16 amino acids long. This clonotype showed up just a few times. Its antigen remains unknown. Aged 18 to 65, hyperthyroidism patients had been newly diagnosed, with under 2 months' duration. Each diagnosis was determined on the basis of clinical symptoms, serum thyroxine, TRAb, thyroid ultrasound and orbital computed tomography.

The TCR was taken from an adult man with Graves' hyperthyroidism. Sequencing was performed on peripheral blood or thyroid tissue (not recorded which). This chain uses TRBV5-4 with TRBJ2-2; 9 nucleotides line up with TRBD1. The CDR3 sequence is CASSVTGGGNTGELFF. The CDR3 DNA reads as TGTGCCAGCAGCGTAACAGGGGGCGGTAACACCGGGGAGCTGTTTTTT.